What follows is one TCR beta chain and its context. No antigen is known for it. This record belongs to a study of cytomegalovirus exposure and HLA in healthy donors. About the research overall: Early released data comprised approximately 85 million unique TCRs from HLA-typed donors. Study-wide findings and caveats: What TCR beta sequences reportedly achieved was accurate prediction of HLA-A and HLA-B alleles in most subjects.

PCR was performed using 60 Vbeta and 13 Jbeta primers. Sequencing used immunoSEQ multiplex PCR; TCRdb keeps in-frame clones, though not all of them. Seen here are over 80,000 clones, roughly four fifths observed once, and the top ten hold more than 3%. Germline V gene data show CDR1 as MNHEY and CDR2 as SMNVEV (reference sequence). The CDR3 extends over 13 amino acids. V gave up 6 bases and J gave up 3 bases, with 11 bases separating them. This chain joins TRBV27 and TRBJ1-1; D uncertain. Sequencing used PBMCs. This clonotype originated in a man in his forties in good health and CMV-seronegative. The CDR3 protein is CASSPLRDTEAFF. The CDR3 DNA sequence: TGTGCCAGCAGCCCGCTTAGAGACACTGAAGCTTTCTTT.